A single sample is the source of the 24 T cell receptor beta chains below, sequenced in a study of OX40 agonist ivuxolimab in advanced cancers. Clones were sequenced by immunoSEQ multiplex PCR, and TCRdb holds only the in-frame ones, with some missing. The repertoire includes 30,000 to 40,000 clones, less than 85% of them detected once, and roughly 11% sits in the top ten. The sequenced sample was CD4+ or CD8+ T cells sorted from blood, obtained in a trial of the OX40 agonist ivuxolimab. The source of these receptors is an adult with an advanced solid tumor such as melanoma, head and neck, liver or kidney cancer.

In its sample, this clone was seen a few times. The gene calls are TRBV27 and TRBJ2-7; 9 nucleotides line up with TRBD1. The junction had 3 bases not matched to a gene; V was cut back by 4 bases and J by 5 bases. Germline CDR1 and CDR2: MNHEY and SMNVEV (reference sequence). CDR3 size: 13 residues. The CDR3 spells CASSWDRVNEQYF. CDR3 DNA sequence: TGTGCCAGCAGTTGGGACAGGGTCAACGAGCAGTACTTC.

The CDR3 is CATSKGQGLIYEQYF. The CDR3 nucleotides read TGTGCCACCAGCAAAGGACAGGGGCTAATCTACGAGCAGTACTTC. The rearrangement joins TRBV15 to TRBJ2-7; 9 bases align to TRBD1. CDR3 length: 15 amino acids. With 4 bases clipped from V and 3 bases from J, the junction kept 7 bases outside the gene matches. Per the germline V gene, CDR1 is LNHNV and CDR2 is YYDKDF (reference sequence).

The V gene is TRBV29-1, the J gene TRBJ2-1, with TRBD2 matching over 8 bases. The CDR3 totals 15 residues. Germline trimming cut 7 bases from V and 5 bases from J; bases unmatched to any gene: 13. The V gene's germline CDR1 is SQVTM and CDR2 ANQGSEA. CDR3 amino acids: CSANSPGTRDNEQFF. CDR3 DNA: TGCAGCGCCAACTCACCCGGGACTAGGGACAATGAGCAGTTCTTC.

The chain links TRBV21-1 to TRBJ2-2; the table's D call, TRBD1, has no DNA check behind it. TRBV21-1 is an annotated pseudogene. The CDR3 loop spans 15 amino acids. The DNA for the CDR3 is TGTGCCAGCAGCCACGACAGCTACCCCACCGGGGAGCTGTTTTTT. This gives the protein CASSHDSYPTGELFF.

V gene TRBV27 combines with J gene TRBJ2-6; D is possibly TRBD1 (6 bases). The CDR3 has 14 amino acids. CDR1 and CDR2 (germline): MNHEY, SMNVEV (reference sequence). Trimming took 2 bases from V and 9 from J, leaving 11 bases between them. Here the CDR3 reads CASSLNRDDNVLTF. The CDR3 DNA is TGTGCCAGCAGTTTAAACAGGGATGACAACGTCCTGACTTTC.

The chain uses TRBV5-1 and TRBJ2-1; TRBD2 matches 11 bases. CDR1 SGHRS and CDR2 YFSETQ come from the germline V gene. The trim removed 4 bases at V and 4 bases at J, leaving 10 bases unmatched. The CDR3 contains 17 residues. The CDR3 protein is CASSTRAGTSGYNEQFF. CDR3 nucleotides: TGCGCCAGCAGCACACGCGCCGGGACTAGCGGTTACAATGAGCAGTTCTTC.

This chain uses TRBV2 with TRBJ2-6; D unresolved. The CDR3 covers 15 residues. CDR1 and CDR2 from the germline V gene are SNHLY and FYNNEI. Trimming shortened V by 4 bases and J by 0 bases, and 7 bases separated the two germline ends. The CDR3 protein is CASSVWGSGANVLTF. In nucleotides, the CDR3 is TGTGCCAGCAGTGTTTGGGGCTCTGGGGCCAACGTCCTGACTTTC.

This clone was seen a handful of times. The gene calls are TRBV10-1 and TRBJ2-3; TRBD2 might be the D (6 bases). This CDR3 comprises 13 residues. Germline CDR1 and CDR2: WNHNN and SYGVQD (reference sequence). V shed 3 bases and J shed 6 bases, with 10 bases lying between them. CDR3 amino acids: CASSDPGLDTQYF. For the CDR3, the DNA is TGCGCCAGCAGTGACCCGGGACTTGATACGCAGTATTTT.

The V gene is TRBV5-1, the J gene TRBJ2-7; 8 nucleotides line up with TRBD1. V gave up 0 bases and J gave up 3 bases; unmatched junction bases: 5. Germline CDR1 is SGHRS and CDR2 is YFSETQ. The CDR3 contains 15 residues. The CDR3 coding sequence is TGCGCCAGCAGCTTGGAGACAGGGGAAGGCTACGAGCAGTACTTC. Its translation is CASSLETGEGYEQYF. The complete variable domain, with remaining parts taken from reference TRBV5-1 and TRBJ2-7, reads KAGVTQTPRYLIKTRGQQVTLSCSPISGHRSVSWYQQTPGQGLQFLFEYFSETQRNKGNFPGRFSGRQFSNSRSEMNVSTLELGDSALYLCASSLETGEGYEQYFGPGTRLTVT.

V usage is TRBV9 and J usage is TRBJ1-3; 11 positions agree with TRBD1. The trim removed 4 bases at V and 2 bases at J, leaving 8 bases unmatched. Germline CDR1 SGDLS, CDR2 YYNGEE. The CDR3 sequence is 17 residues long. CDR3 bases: TGTGCCAGCAGCCGAAGGGACAGGGGGAATACTGGAAACACCATATATTTT. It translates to CASSRRDRGNTGNTIYF.

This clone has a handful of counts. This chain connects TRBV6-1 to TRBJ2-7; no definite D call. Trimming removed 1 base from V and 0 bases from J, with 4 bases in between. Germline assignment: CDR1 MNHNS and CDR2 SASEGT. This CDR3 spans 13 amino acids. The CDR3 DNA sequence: TGTGCCAGCAGTGAAGGGCTCTCCTACGAGCAGTACTTC. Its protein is CASSEGLSYEQYF.

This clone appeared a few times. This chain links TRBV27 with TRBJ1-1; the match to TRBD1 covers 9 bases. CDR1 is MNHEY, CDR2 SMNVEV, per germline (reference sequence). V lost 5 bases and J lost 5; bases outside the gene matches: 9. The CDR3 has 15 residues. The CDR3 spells CASSVIPGQGTEAFF. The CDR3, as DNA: TGTGCCAGCAGTGTAATCCCGGGACAGGGTACTGAAGCTTTCTTT.

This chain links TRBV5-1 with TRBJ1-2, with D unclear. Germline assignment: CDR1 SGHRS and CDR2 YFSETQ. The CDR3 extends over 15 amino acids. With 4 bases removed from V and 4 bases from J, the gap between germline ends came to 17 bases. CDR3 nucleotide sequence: TGCGCCAGCAGCCCATTAGTGTCAGATATCTATGGCTACACCTTC. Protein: CASSPLVSDIYGYTF.

As DNA, the CDR3 is TGCAGCGTTGACAGGTCGGAGGCCCCAGATACGCAGTATTTT. This codes for CSVDRSEAPDTQYF. The chain has TRBV29-1 and TRBJ2-3; TRBD2 might be the D (5 bases). With 3 bases removed from V and 4 bases from J, the gap between germline ends came to 14 bases. This CDR3 is 14 amino acids long. The germline gives CDR1 SQVTM, CDR2 ANQGSEA.

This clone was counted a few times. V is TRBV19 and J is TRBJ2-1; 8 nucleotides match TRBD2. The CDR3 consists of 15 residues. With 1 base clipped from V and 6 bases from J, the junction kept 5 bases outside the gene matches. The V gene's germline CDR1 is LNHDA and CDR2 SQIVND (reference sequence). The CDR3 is CASSIAGGPSNEQFF. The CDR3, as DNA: TGTGCCAGTAGTATAGCGGGGGGGCCTAGCAATGAGCAGTTCTTC.

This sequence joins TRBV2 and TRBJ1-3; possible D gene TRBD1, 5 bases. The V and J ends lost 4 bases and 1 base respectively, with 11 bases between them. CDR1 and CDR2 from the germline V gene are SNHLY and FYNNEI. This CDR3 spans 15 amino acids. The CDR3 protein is CASSVGGMSGNTIYF. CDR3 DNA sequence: TGTGCCAGCAGTGTGGGGGGGATGTCTGGAAACACCATATATTTT.

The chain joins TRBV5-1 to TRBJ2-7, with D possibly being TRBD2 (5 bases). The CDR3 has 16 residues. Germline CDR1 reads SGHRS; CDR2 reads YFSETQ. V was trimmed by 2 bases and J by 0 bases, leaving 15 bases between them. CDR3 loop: CASSLISLGGSYEQYF. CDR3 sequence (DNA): TGCGCCAGCAGCTTAATTAGCTTAGGAGGCTCCTACGAGCAGTACTTC.

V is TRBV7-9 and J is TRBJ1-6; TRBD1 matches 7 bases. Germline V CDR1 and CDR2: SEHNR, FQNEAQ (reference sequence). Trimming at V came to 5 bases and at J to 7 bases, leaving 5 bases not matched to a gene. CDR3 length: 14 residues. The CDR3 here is CASSIPGQNSPLHF. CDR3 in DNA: TGTGCCAGCAGCATCCCGGGACAGAATTCACCCCTCCACTTT.

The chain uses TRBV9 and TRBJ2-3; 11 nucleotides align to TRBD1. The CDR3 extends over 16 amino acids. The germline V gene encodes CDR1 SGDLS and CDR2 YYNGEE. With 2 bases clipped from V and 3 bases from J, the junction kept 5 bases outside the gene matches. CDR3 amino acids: CASSVRTGGLTDTQYF. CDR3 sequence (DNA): TGTGCCAGCAGCGTTCGGACAGGGGGCCTGACAGATACGCAGTATTTT. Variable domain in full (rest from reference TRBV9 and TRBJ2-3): DSGVTQTPKHLITATGQRVTLRCSPRSGDLSVYWYQQSLDQGLQFLIQYYNGEERAKGNILERFSAQQFPDLHSELNLSSLELGDSALYFCASSVRTGGLTDTQYFGPGTRLTVL.

The CDR3 region is CASSPGSNRENTEAFF. The CDR3 region has the DNA TGTGCCAGCAGCCCTGGTTCAAACAGGGAGAACACTGAAGCTTTCTTT. The chain employs TRBV14 and TRBJ1-1; D possibly corresponds to TRBD1 (6 bases). Germline-derived CDR1 and CDR2 are SGHDN and FVKESK. The V end was cut by 4 bases, the J end by 1 base, with 16 bases between. The CDR3 totals 16 residues.

The DNA for the CDR3 is TGCGCCAGCAGCTTGATGGGGAATCAGCCCCAGCATTTT. Its protein is CASSLMGNQPQHF. The V gene is TRBV5-1, the J gene TRBJ1-5; no reliable D call. V shed 1 base and J shed 4 bases, with 6 bases lying between them. The CDR3 consists of 13 residues. Germline V gene data show CDR1 as SGHRS and CDR2 as YFSETQ.

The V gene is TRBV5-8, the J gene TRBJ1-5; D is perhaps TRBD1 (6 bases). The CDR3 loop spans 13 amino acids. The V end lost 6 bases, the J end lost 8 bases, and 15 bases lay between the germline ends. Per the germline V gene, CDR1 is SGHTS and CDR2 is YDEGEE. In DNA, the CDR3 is TGTGCCAGCAACAGGGCCCGAGGGGAGCCCCAGCATTTT. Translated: CASNRARGEPQHF.

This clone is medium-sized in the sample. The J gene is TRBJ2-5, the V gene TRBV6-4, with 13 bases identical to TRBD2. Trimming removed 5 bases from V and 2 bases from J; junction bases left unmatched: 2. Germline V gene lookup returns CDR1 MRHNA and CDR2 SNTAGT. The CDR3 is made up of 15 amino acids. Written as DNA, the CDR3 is TGTGCCAGCAGTATGACTAGCGGGGGGCAAGAGACCCAGTACTTC. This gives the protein CASSMTSGGQETQYF.

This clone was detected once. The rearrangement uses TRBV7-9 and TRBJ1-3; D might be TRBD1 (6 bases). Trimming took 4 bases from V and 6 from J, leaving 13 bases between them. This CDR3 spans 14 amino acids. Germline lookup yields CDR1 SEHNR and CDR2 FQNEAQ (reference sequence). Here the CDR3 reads CASSSQQGQNTIYF. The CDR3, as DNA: TGTGCCAGCAGCTCACAACAGGGTCAAAACACCATATATTTT.